This is a list of T cell receptor beta chains from one sample in a study of T cell changes during pregnancy in multiple sclerosis. The protocol was immunoSEQ multiplex PCR, while the TCRdb copy is restricted to in-frame clones and leaves out a portion. Of over 70,000 clones in the sample, approximately 90% were seen once. Sequencing used peripheral blood, obtained in the first trimester of pregnancy. The source is a female donor in good health, enrolled as a control in a pregnancy study. The CDR3 runs from the conserved cysteine through the conserved F or W. D genes are given only for firm matches. A clone size is listed for some rows: how often the clone was seen (once, few, many), or a class if it is expanded.

j_gene,abundance,d_gene,v_gene,CDR3nt,CDR3aa
TRBJ1-6,once,TRBD1,TRBV13,TGTGCCAGCAGCCGAGGACAGGGGATTACACCCCTCCACTTT,CASSRGQGITPLHF
TRBJ1-2,-,-,TRBV28,TGTGCCAGCAGTTCCCCCTTGAGGATCTATGGCTACACCTTC,CASSSPLRIYGYTF
TRBJ1-1,-,-,TRBV4-1,TGCGCCAGCGGAGCAATGAACACTGAAGCTTTCTTT,CASGAMNTEAFF
TRBJ1-5,-,-,TRBV2,TGTGCCAGCAGTGACCCGGGCCAGGGGAGTAATCAGCCCCAGCATTTT,CASSDPGQGSNQPQHF
TRBJ1-2,-,-,TRBV5-4,TGTGCCAGCAGCTTGGGGCAGGGTATTAAGTGGAGCTATGGCTACACCTTC,CASSLGQGIKWSYGYTF
TRBJ2-1,-,-,TRBV13,TGTGCCAGCAGCTCCTCGACAGCGCTCAGCTCCTACAATGAGCAGTTCTTC,CASSSSTALSSYNEQFF
TRBJ1-2,once,TRBD1,TRBV5-1,TGCGCCAGCAGCTTTGGACAGGGGACCTATGGCTACACCTTC,CASSFGQGTYGYTF
TRBJ1-2,once,TRBD1,TRBV27,TGTGCCAGCAGTTCCCCCGGACAGGGGAAATATGGCTACACCTTC,CASSSPGQGKYGYTF
TRBJ1-1,-,TRBD1,TRBV7-2,TGTGCCAGCCGCCGGGACAGGGTATCTGAAGCTTTCTTT,CASRRDRVSEAFF
TRBJ1-4,-,TRBD1,TRBV6-6,TGTGCCCTGGGATCGACAGGGGGACGGCGCGAAAAACTGTTTTTT,CALGSTGGRREKLFF
TRBJ1-1,-,TRBD1,TRBV7-9,TGTGCCAGCAGCACGACAGGGGGAACTGAAGCTTTCTTT,CASSTTGGTEAFF
TRBJ2-4,-,-,TRBV7-8,TGTGCCAGCAGCGGGAGCAGGAGGGGGGGGTCGGCGGACATTCAGTACTTC,CASSGSRRGGSADIQYF
TRBJ1-2,-,-,TRBV12-1,TGTGCCAGCAGCTTCTCCGGGACAGCCTACTATGGCTACACCTTC,CASSFSGTAYYGYTF
TRBJ2-7,-,-,TRBV11-3,TGTGCCAGCAGCCCCTCCTCGGGGGACGAGCAGTACTTC,CASSPSSGDEQYF
TRBJ2-1,once,TRBD2,TRBV4-3,TGCGCCAGCAGCACCGGACTAGCGGTCTACAATGAGCAGTTCTTC,CASSTGLAVYNEQFF
TRBJ1-6,-,TRBD1,TRBV6-5,TGTGCCAGCAGTTACGGGGACAGGGGAGGAGGGCCCCTCCACTTT,CASSYGDRGGGPLHF
TRBJ1-1,-,TRBD1,TRBV5-1,TGCGCCAGCAGCCCTTCGACAGGGGTCAGGACTGAAGCTTTCTTT,CASSPSTGVRTEAFF
TRBJ2-1,-,-,TRBV7-2,TGTGCCAGCATCCTGTACAGCTCCTACAATGAGCAGTTCTTC,CASILYSSYNEQFF
TRBJ2-7,-,TRBD1,TRBV7-2,TGTGCCAGCAGCTTAGTCAGGCCCGGGACAGCCTTTGAGCAGTACTTC,CASSLVRPGTAFEQYF
TRBJ1-5,-,TRBD1,TRBV9,TGTGCCAGCAGCTCCACAGGGGATAGCAATCAGCCCCAGCATTTT,CASSSTGDSNQPQHF
TRBJ1-6,-,-,TRBV7-2,TGTGCCAGCAGCTTAGTTTCTTGGCAGGGTAATTCACCCCTCCACTTT,CASSLVSWQGNSPLHF
TRBJ1-5,-,-,TRBV5-6,TGTGCCAGCAGCTCCTATAGCAATCAGCCCCAGCATTTT,CASSSYSNQPQHF
TRBJ2-7,-,TRBD1,TRBV2,TGTGCCAACGGGACAGAGGCCTACGAGCAGTACTTC,CANGTEAYEQYF
TRBJ2-3,many,TRBD2,TRBV6-5,TGTGCCAGCAGTTACTCACCTAGCGGGTACACAGATACGCAGTATTTT,CASSYSPSGYTDTQYF
TRBJ2-5,-,-,TRBV2,TGTGCCAGCAGTGAAGGGGGGGTTTCAGCCCAAGAGACCCAGTACTTC,CASSEGGVSAQETQYF
TRBJ2-7,-,-,TRBV6-5,TGTGCCAGCAGCCCACCTGGCGGGGCTTACTACGAGCAGTACTTC,CASSPPGGAYYEQYF
TRBJ1-2,once,-,TRBV9,TGTGCCAGCAGCGTAGGAGGGGGTTATGGCTACACCTTC,CASSVGGGYGYTF
TRBJ2-3,few,-,TRBV6-1,TGTGCCAGCAGTGAACCCCTAGCGCCTAGCACAGATACGCAGTATTTT,CASSEPLAPSTDTQYF
TRBJ1-2,-,TRBD1,TRBV19,TGTGCCAGTAGTATAGAGGGACAGTTTCCGTATGGCTACACCTTC,CASSIEGQFPYGYTF
TRBJ2-7,-,TRBD1,TRBV7-2,TGTGCCAGCAGCCGTGAGGGGGCAAGTTTCTACGAGCAGTACTTC,CASSREGASFYEQYF
TRBJ1-2,-,-,TRBV7-9,TGTGCCAGCAGCTTAGGAAGTCAGGAGGGGTGGTATGGCTACACCTTC,CASSLGSQEGWYGYTF
TRBJ2-2,-,TRBD1,TRBV19,TGTGCCAGTATCCACAGGGGGACCGGGGAGCTGTTTTTT,CASIHRGTGELFF
TRBJ2-5,-,TRBD2,TRBV11-2,TGTGCCAGCAGCATTCGCGGGAGGGAGACCCAGTACTTC,CASSIRGRETQYF
TRBJ2-7,-,-,TRBV27,TGTGCCAGCAGATCGACAGCCTCCTACGAGCAGTACTTC,CASRSTASYEQYF
TRBJ1-5,-,-,TRBV4-1,TGCGCCAGCAGCCAGACGGACAACTCAAATCAGCCCCAGCATTTT,CASSQTDNSNQPQHF
TRBJ2-2,-,TRBD1,TRBV11-2,TGTGCCAGCAGCTCAGAGGCTCGACAGGGTCGGGAGCTGTTTTTT,CASSSEARQGRELFF
TRBJ1-2,-,-,TRBV12-5,TGTGCTAGTGGTTTGTTAGGGGATCCGGCCGGCTACACCTTC,CASGLLGDPAGYTF
TRBJ1-1,-,-,TRBV23-1,TGCGCCAACTATCGTGCTTTCTTT,CANYRAFF
TRBJ1-3,-,-,TRBV11-1,TGTGCCAGCAGCCCTAAGAGAACGCCCTCTGGAAACACCATATATTTT,CASSPKRTPSGNTIYF
TRBJ2-7,-,-,TRBV7-9,TGTGCCAGCAGCCTAGGAGAGGGTTACGAGCAGTACTTC,CASSLGEGYEQYF
TRBJ2-1,-,TRBD1,TRBV4-1,TGCGCCAGCAGCCAAGCGGGGACAGGGGGCAATGAGCAGTTCTTC,CASSQAGTGGNEQFF
TRBJ2-2,many,TRBD2,TRBV7-6,TGTGCCAGCAGTCCCTCGTCTAGCGGGGGGGCCGGCGCGCTGTTTTTT,CASSPSSSGGAGALFF
TRBJ2-7,-,TRBD1,TRBV7-8,TGTGCCAGCAGCATGACAGGGGGCGCCTCCTACGAGCAGTACTTC,CASSMTGGASYEQYF
TRBJ2-1,-,-,TRBV6-5,TGTGCCAGCAGTTACGACAGGATACCTTACAATGAGCAGTTCTTC,CASSYDRIPYNEQFF
TRBJ1-2,-,-,TRBV27,TGTGCCAGCAGCCCAACCGGGATCTATGGCTACACCTTC,CASSPTGIYGYTF
TRBJ1-1,-,-,TRBV30,TGTGCCTTGGGACTGGCGAACACTGAAGCTTTCTTT,CALGLANTEAFF
TRBJ2-1,-,TRBD2,TRBV9,TGTGCCAGCAGCCTTGGCGGGGGGGACTACAATGAGCAGTTCTTC,CASSLGGGDYNEQFF
TRBJ2-3,-,-,TRBV7-9,TGTGCCAGCAGCCCCCCGGGACAAATAACAGATACGCAGTATTTT,CASSPPGQITDTQYF
TRBJ2-2,-,TRBD2,TRBV7-7,TGTGCTAGCAGCCTTTCGACTAGCGGGGGTGCCGGGGAGCTGTTTTTT,CASSLSTSGGAGELFF
TRBJ2-7,-,TRBD1,TRBV5-4,TGTGCCAGCAGCTCAGGGGGCGTCTACGAGCAGTACTTC,CASSSGGVYEQYF
TRBJ2-1,-,-,TRBV4-3,TGCGCCAGCAGCCAAGAGGGACTTCCCTCCAATGAGCAGTTCTTC,CASSQEGLPSNEQFF
TRBJ2-2,-,-,TRBV19,TGTGCCAGTAGTATAGATCCGGCAGGGTTTGGCACCGGGGAGCTGTTTTTT,CASSIDPAGFGTGELFF
TRBJ2-2,-,-,TRBV29-1,TGCAGCGTTGAGGGGAGGACCGGGGAGCTGTTTTTT,CSVEGRTGELFF
TRBJ2-3,-,TRBD2,TRBV6-5,TGTGCCAGCAGTTACGGGCGGACTAGCGGCACAGATACGCAGTATTTT,CASSYGRTSGTDTQYF
TRBJ2-4,-,-,TRBV21-1,TGTGCCAGCAGCAAAAGGGCGTGGCAGGGTGGAAACATTCAGTACTTC,CASSKRAWQGGNIQYF
TRBJ1-4,-,-,TRBV7-9,TGTGCCAGCAGCGTACAGGGAGCGACTAATGAAAAACTGTTTTTT,CASSVQGATNEKLFF
TRBJ1-1,-,TRBD1,TRBV7-2,TGTGCCAGCAGCTTGGGGACAGGGGGAGCTGAAGCTTTCTTT,CASSLGTGGAEAFF
TRBJ2-6,-,-,TRBV5-6,TGTGCCAGCAGCTTGGACAACTCTGGGGCCAACGTCCTGACTTTC,CASSLDNSGANVLTF
TRBJ2-1,-,-,TRBV7-3,TGTGCCAGCAGCACTAAAGGGGGCGGAGGGTGGTCCTACAATGAGCAGTTCTTC,CASSTKGGGGWSYNEQFF